The 12 T cell receptor beta chains below were found in one sample sequenced in a study of T cells in Graves' hyperthyroidism and ophthalmopathy. RNA transcripts served as the template for amplifying TCR beta CDR3 regions. In the first-round RT-PCR of the TCR CDR3, the HTBI primer set was used. A single record per CDR3 protein comes from TCRdb applying MiXCR to the multiplex PCR reads. The sample yields around 700,000 distinct CDR3 sequences, 18% seen once. Input material: blood. These receptors all come from a woman aged 45-65 years with Graves' hyperthyroidism that later progressed to Graves' ophthalmopathy.

About this clonotype: A junction end diverges from the germline sequence, so it may reflect a read error. CDR3: CASSLQPGTAYQETQYF. CDR3 DNA sequence: TGTGCCAGCAGCCTGCAGCCCGGGACAGCGTACCAAGAGACCCAGTACTTC. This sequence joins TRBV5-1 and TRBJ2-5; 7 nucleotides match TRBD1. The CDR3 extends over 17 amino acids. Germline V gene data show CDR1 as SGHRS and CDR2 as YFSETQ. Looking up the rest from reference TRBV5-1 and TRBJ2-5 gives the full variable domain: KAGVTQTPRYLIKTRGQQVTLSCSPISGHRSVSWYQQTPGQGLQFLFEYFSETQRNKGNFPGRFSGRQFSNSRSEMNVSTLELGDSALYLCASSLQPGTAYQETQYFGPGTRLLVL.

About this clonotype itself: The junction shows a germline mismatch at one end, possibly a read error. This chain joins TRBV13 and TRBJ2-1; TRBD2 matches 13 bases. The CDR3 consists of 15 residues. The germline gives CDR1 PRHDT, CDR2 FYEKMQ (reference sequence). The CDR3 DNA is TGTGCCAGCAGCATAGGGACTAGCGGGGCTCAGGAGCAGTTCTTC. Protein: CASSIGTSGAQEQFF.

The V and J genes are TRBV28 and TRBJ2-7; 10 bases align to TRBD1. This CDR3 has 14 residues. The V segment lost 2 bases and the J segment 9 bases; nucleotides outside the gene matches: 7. Germline V lookup: CDR1 MDHEN, CDR2 SYDVKM. In DNA, the CDR3 is TGTGCCAGCAGTTTAGGGACAGGGGCCCGTAGGCAGTACTTC. The encoded protein is CASSLGTGARRQYF.

This clonotype has just a few counts. The gene calls are TRBV5-8 and TRBJ2-3, with D maybe TRBD1 (5 bases). V was clipped by 4 bases and J by 0 bases, with 15 bases between them. This CDR3 region has 16 residues. CDR1 and CDR2 from the germline V gene are SGHTS and YDEGEE. The DNA of the CDR3 is TGTGCCAGCAGCGAAATTCAGGGTCATAGCACAGATACGCAGTATTTT. Translated, it gives CASSEIQGHSTDTQYF.

The chain is built from TRBV6-2 or TRBV6-3 and TRBJ2-1, with TRBD2 matching 10 bases. V lost 5 bases and J lost 3; bases outside the gene matches: 4. The CDR3 has 15 residues. CDR1 MNHEY and CDR2 SVGEGT come from the germline V gene. CDR3 region: CASSRSGGVYNEQFF. As DNA, the CDR3 is TGTGCCAGCAGTCGGAGCGGGGGGGTCTACAATGAGCAGTTCTTC.

In its sample, this clonotype was seen once. The rearrangement uses TRBV11-2 and TRBJ2-5; 13 bases agree with TRBD2. V gave up 4 bases and J gave up 6 bases; unmatched junction bases: 11. Germline values: CDR1 SGHAT, CDR2 FQNNGV. This CDR3 has 17 amino acids. The CDR3 spells CASSYSGLAGEGKTQYF. Written as DNA, the CDR3 is TGTGCCAGCAGCTACTCCGGACTAGCGGGGGAGGGGAAGACCCAGTACTTC.

This clonotype was counted only a few times. This rearrangement joins TRBV27 to TRBJ1-5; D gene ambiguous. Germline V CDR1 and CDR2: MNHEY, SMNVEV (reference sequence). The CDR3 is 13 amino acids. The V end was cut by 2 bases, the J end by 5 bases, with 7 bases between. This CDR3 reads CASSLRVDQPQHF. The CDR3 DNA reads as TGTGCCAGCAGTTTAAGGGTAGATCAGCCCCAGCATTTT.

V usage is TRBV4-1 and J usage is TRBJ1-5; tentatively, D is TRBD1 (6 bases). This CDR3 is 16 amino acids long. CDR1 MGHRA and CDR2 YSYEKL come from the germline V gene. The ends were cut back, 3 bases at V and 3 bases at J, with 15 bases in the middle. As DNA, the CDR3 is TGCGCCAGCAGCCAGATAACAGGGAATATCAATCAGCCCCAGCATTTT. This translates into CASSQITGNINQPQHF.

The chain links TRBV29-1 to TRBJ2-5, with TRBD2 matching 12 bases. The V segment lost 6 bases and the J segment 5 bases; nucleotides outside the gene matches: 10. Germline V gives CDR1 SQVTM, CDR2 ANQGSEA. The length of the CDR3 is 15 residues. CDR3 loop: CSVVTSGGPGETQYF. The CDR3 nucleotides read TGCAGCGTAGTTACTAGCGGGGGGCCGGGGGAGACCCAGTACTTC.

V is TRBV6-1 and J is TRBJ2-7; TRBD1 matches at 8 bases. Trimming removed 7 bases from V and 4 bases from J; junction bases left unmatched: 12. There are 15 residues in the CDR3. Germline V gene sequence: CDR1 MNHNS, CDR2 SASEGT. The CDR3 sequence: CASKVKDRVGYEQYF. The DNA of the CDR3 is TGTGCCAGCAAAGTGAAGGACAGGGTCGGGTACGAGCAGTACTTC.

This clonotype was recorded a few times. CDR3 protein: CASSLGRDPTNEKLFF. The DNA for the CDR3 is TGTGCCAGCAGCTTAGGCAGGGATCCAACTAATGAAAAACTGTTTTTT. The chain carries TRBV11-2 and TRBJ1-4; a possible D gene is TRBD1 (5 bases). The CDR3 totals 16 residues. CDR1 and CDR2 from the germline V gene are SGHAT and FQNNGV. V gave up 1 base and J gave up 0 bases, with 9 bases separating them. Full variable domain (rest looked up from reference TRBV11-2 and TRBJ1-4): EAGVAQSPRYKIIEKRQSVAFWCNPISGHATLYWYQQILGQGPKLLIQFQNNGVVDDSQLPKDRFSAERLKGVDSTLKIQPAKLEDSAVYLCASSLGRDPTNEKLFFGSGTQLSVL.

V is TRBV6-5 and J is TRBJ2-5, with unresolved D. This CDR3 spans 13 amino acids. V was trimmed by 2 bases and J by 3 bases, leaving 7 bases between them. Germline V gives CDR1 MNHEY, CDR2 SVGAGI. The CDR3 sequence: CASSYTWEETQYF. Written as DNA, the CDR3 is TGTGCCAGCAGTTACACCTGGGAAGAGACCCAGTACTTC.